This T cell receptor (beta chain) was retrieved from a study of CD8 T cells in Susac syndrome. From germline, CDR1 is SGHRS and CDR2 YFSETQ. Trimming removed 2 bases from V and 4 bases from J, with 9 bases in between. The CDR3 covers 14 residues. Notes on the study in general: Individuals included in the TCR sequencing and HLA analysis were acknowledged by the study to be relatively few in number.

FACS was used to enrich TEMRA cells, whereas the CD8+ and CD4+ T cells were obtained by negative isolation. Of note for this clonotype: Antigen specificity is unknown.

Random hexamers primed reverse transcription of about 0.5 to 1 ug RNA. By means of immunoSEQ multiplex PCR, TCR beta CDR3 spanning 54 Vbeta and 13 Jbeta underwent amplification. TCRdb independently ran MiXCR on the immunoSEQ multiplex PCR reads; one entry per CDR3 protein. The table shows around 150,000 distinct CDR3 sequences, with around 93% occurring only once. The sample comprised CD4+ T cells from PBMCs. This receptor was identified in a human donor in good health. The J gene is TRBJ1-4, the V gene TRBV5-1, with no clear D. CDR3 nucleotides: TGCGCCAGCAGCTTTCGGGCCAGTAATGAAAAACTGTTTTTT. This sequence encodes CASSFRASNEKLFF.